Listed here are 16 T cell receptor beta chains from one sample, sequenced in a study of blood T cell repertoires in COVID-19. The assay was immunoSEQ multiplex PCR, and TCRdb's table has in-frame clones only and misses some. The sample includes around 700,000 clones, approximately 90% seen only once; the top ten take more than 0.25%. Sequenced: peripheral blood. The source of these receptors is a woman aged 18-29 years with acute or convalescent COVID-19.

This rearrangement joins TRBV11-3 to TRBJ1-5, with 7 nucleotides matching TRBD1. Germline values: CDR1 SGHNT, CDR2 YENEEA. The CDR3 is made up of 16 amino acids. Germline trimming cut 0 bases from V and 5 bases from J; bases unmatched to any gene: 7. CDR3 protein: CASSLDLRDRYQPQHF. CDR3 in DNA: TGTGCCAGCAGCTTAGATCTACGGGACAGATATCAGCCCCAGCATTTT.

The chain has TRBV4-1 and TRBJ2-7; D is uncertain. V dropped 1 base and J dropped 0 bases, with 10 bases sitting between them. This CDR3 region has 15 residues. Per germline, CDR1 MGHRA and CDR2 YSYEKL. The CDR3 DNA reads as TGCGCCAGCAGCCAAGGGCGCGGCATCTCCTACGAGCAGTACTTC. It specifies CASSQGRGISYEQYF.

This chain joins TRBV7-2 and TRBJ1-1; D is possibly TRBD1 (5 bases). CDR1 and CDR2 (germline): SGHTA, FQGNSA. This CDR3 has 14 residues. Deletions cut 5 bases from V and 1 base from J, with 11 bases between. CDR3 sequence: CASSSRQWNTEAFF. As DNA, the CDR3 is TGTGCCAGCAGCAGCAGACAGTGGAACACTGAAGCTTTCTTT.

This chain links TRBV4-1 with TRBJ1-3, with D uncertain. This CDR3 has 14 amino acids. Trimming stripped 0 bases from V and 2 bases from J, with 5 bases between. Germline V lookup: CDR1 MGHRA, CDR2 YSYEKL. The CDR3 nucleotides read TGCGCCAGCAGCCAAGATCCGGCTGGAAACACCATATATTTT. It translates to CASSQDPAGNTIYF.

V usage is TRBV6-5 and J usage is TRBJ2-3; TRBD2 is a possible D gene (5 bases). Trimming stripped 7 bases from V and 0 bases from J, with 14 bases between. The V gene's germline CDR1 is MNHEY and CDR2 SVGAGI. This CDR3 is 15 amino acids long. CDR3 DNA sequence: TGTGCCAGCACCTGGACTGGCTTTAGCACAGATACGCAGTATTTT. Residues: CASTWTGFSTDTQYF.

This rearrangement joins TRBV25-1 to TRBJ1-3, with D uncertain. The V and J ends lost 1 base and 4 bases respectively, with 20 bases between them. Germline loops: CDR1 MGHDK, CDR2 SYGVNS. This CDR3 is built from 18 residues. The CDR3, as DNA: TGTGCCAGCAGTGAATGGGAAGGGTGGAGGTCGGGCGGAAACACCATATATTTT. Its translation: CASSEWEGWRSGGNTIYF.

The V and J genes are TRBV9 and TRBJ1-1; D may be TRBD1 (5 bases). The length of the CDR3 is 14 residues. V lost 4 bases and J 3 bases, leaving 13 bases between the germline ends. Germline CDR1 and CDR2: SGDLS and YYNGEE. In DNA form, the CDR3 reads TGTGCCAGCAGCCCGGGGGGTGATTACACTGAAGCTTTCTTT. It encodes CASSPGGDYTEAFF.

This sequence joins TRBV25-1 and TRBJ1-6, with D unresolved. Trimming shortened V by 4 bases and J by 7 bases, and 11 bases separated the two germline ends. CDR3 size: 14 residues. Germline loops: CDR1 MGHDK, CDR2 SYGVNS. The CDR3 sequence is CASSGGYLNSPLHF. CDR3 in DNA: TGTGCCAGCAGTGGAGGTTATTTGAATTCACCCCTCCACTTT.

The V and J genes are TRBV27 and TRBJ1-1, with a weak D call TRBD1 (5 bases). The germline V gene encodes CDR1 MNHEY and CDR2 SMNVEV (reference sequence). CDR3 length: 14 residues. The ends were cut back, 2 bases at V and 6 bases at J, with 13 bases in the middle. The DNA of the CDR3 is TGTGCCAGCAGTTTAGCCGGGGGTAGCCCTGAAGCTTTCTTT. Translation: CASSLAGGSPEAFF.

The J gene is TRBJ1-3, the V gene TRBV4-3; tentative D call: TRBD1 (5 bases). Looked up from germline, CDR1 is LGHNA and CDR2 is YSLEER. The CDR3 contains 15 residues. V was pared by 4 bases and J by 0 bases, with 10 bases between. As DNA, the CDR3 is TGCGCCAGCAGCCTAGGAGGGGACTCTGGAAACACCATATATTTT. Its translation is CASSLGGDSGNTIYF.

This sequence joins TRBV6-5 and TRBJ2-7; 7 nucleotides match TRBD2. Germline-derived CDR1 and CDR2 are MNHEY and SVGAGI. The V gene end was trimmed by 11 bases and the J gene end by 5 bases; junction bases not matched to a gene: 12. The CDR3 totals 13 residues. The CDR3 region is CASFGVRGDEQYF. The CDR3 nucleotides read TGTGCCTCTTTCGGGGTACGGGGGGACGAGCAGTACTTC.

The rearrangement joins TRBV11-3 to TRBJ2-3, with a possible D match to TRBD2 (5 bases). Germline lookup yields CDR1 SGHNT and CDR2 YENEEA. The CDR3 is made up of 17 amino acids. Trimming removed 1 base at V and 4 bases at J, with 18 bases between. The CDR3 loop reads CASSLGAGPAGADTQYF. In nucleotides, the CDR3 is TGTGCCAGCAGCTTAGGGGCTGGGCCCGCCGGGGCAGATACGCAGTATTTT.

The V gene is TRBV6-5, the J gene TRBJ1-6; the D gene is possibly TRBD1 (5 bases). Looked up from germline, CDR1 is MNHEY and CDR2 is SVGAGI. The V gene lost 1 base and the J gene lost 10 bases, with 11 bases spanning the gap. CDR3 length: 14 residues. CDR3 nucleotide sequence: TGTGCCAGCAGTTACTTGCAGGGAGGGTCACCCCTCCACTTT. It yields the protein CASSYLQGGSPLHF.

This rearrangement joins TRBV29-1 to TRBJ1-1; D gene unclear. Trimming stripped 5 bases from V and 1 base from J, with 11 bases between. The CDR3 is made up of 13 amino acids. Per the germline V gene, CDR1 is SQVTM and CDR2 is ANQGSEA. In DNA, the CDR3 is TGCAGCGTTAGCCCCCCGGGGAACACTGAAGCTTTCTTT. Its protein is CSVSPPGNTEAFF.

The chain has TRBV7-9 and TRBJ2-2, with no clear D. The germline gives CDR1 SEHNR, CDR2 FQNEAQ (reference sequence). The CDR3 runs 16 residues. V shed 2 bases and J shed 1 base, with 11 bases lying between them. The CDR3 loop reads CASSLPPGGNTGELFF. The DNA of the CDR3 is TGTGCCAGCAGCTTACCCCCCGGTGGGAACACCGGGGAGCTGTTTTTT.

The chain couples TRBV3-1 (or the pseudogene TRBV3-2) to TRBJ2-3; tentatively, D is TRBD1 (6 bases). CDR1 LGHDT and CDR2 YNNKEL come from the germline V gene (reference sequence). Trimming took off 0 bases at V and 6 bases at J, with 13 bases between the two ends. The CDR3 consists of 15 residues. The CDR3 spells CASSQEGAEGDTQYF. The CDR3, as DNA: TGTGCCAGCAGCCAAGAGGGGGCAGAAGGGGATACGCAGTATTTT.